These T cell receptor beta chains were read from a single sample in a study of T-cell reconstitution after alpha-beta-depleted transplantation in children. TCRdb fed the PCR reads into MiXCR, producing one record per CDR3 protein. The sample comprises about 980,000 distinct CDR3 sequences, about 29% of which are singletons, and roughly 31% rests with the top ten. This sample comprised PBMCs, mostly from graft donor cells, obtained 360 days after TCRalphabeta/CD19-depleted stem cell transplant. The source of these receptors is a boy under three years old who had a stem cell transplant for SCID, so the T cells may come from the graft donor. Each CDR3 is given with its conserved first and last residue. D genes are given only for firm matches. Size values are once, few and many counts, or a class for expanded clones, and some rows have none.

J gene	V gene	clone size	D gene	CDR3 DNA	CDR3 protein
TRBJ2-7	TRBV5-1	NA	NA	TGCGCCAGCAGCTTGACAGACGTCAGCTCCTACGAGCAGTACTTC	CASSLTDVSSYEQYF
TRBJ2-7	TRBV20-1	few	TRBD1	TGCAGTGCCCAGGACAGGGACTACGAGCAGTACTTC	CSAQDRDYEQYF
TRBJ1-4	TRBV20-1	NA	NA	TGCAGTGCCGCCCCCGGTGGGGCCGGTGAAAAACTGTTTTTT	CSAAPGGAGEKLFF
TRBJ2-7	TRBV28	once	NA	TGTGCCAGCAGTTTAGGAGAAACGTGGGAGCAGTACTTC	CASSLGETWEQYF
TRBJ2-3	TRBV5-1	few	TRBD1	TGCGCCAGCAGCACCGGACAGGTGCTGTGGGATACGCAGTATTTT	CASSTGQVLWDTQYF
TRBJ2-2	TRBV11-2	few	TRBD2	TGTGCCAGCAGCCCTTCGAAGACTAGCGGGGTATGGACCGGGGAGCTGTTTTTT	CASSPSKTSGVWTGELFF
TRBJ1-5	TRBV5-1	NA	NA	TGCGCCAGCAGCTTGCAACAGGTTTTAGCGTCCTCTAGCAATCAGCCCCAGCATTTT	CASSLQQVLASSSNQPQHF
TRBJ2-3	TRBV5-1	NA	TRBD2	TGCGCCAGCAGGCCAACTAGCGGGGGAAATGCAGATACGCAGTATTTT	CASRPTSGGNADTQYF
TRBJ1-2	TRBV12-3/TRBV12-4	few	NA	TGTGCCAGCAGTCCCCCAGGGCCTAACTATGGCTACACCTTC	CASSPPGPNYGYTF
TRBJ2-5	TRBV28	few	NA	TGTGCCAGCAGTCAACAATATAGCGTATCCGAGACCCAGTACTTC	CASSQQYSVSETQYF
TRBJ2-5	TRBV6-5	few	TRBD2	TGTGCCAGCAGTTTTAGCGGGGGTGGGGGAGAGACCCAGTACTTC	CASSFSGGGGETQYF
TRBJ2-3	TRBV7-2	few	TRBD2	TGTGCCAGCAGCTTATCCCTGAGATGGGAATTAAGCGGGGGGGCGGGGGATACGCAGTATTTT	CASSLSLRWELSGGAGDTQYF
TRBJ2-7	TRBV28	NA	NA	TGTGCCAGCAGGTACGGCTACGAGCAGTACTTC	CASRYGYEQYF
TRBJ2-1	TRBV3-1	NA	NA	TGTGCCAGCAGCCAATCGGGACGGAGGGCCAATGAGCAGTTCTTC	CASSQSGRRANEQFF
TRBJ2-1	TRBV6-2/TRBV6-3	NA	NA	TGTGCCAGCAGTCACAGCAATGAGCAGTTCTTC	CASSHSNEQFF
TRBJ2-7	TRBV28	few	NA	TGTGCCAGCAGGCCGCCTTGGGGGGAGCAGTACTTC	CASRPPWGEQYF